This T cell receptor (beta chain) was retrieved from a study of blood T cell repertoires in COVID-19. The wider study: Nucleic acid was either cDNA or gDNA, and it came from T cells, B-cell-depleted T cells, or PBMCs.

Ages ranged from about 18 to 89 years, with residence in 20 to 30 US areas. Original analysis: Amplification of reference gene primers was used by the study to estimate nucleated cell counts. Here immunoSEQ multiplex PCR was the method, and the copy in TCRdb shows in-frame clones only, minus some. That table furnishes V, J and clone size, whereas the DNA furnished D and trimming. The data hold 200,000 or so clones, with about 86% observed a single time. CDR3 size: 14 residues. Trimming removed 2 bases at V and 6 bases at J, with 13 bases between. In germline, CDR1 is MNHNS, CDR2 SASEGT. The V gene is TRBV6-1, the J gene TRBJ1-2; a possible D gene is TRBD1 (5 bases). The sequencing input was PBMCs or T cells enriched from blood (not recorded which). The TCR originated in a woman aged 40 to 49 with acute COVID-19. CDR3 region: CASSENGRVHGYTF. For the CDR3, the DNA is TGTGCCAGCAGTGAAAACGGCAGGGTACATGGCTACACCTTC.